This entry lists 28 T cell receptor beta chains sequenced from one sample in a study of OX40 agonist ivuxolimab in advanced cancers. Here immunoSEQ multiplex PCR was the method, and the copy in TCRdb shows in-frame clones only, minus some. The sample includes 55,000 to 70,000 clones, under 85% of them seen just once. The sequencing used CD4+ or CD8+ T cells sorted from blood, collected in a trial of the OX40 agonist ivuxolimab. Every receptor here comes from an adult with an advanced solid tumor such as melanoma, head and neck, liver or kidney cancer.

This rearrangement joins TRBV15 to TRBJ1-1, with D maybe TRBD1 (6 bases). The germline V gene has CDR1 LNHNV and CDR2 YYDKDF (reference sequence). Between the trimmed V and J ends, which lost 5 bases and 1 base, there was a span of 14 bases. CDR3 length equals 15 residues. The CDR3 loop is CATSERGGRNTEAFF. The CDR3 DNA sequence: TGTGCCACCAGCGAGAGAGGGGGGAGGAACACTGAAGCTTTCTTT.

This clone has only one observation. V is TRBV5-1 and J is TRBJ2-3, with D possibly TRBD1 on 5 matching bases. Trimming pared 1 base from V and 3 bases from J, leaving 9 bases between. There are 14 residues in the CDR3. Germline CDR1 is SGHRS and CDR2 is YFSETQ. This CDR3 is CASSLMDNTDTQYF. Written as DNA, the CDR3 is TGCGCCAGCAGCTTGATGGACAATACAGATACGCAGTATTTT.

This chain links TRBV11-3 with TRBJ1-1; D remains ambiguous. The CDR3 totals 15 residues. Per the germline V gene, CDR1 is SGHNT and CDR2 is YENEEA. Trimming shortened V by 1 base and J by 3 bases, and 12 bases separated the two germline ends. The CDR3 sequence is CASSLGAVTYTEAFF. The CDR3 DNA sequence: TGTGCCAGCAGCTTAGGGGCAGTGACGTACACTGAAGCTTTCTTT.

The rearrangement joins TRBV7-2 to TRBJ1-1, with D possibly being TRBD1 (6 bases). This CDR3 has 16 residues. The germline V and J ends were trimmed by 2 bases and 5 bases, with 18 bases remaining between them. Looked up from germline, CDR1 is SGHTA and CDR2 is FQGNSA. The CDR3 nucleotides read TGTGCCAGCAGCTTATTTAGGTTGCGGGGGACAACTGAAGCTTTCTTT. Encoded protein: CASSLFRLRGTTEAFF.

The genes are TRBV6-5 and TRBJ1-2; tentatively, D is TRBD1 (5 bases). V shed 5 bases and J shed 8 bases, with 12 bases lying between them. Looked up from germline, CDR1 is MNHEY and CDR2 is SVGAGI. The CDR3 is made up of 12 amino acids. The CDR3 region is CASSRGVYGYTF. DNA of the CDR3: TGTGCCAGCAGTCGGGGGGTCTACGGCTACACCTTC.

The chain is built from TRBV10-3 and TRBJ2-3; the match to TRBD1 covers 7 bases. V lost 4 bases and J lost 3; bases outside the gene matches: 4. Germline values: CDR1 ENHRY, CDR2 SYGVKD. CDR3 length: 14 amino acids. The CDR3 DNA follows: TGTGCCATCAGTGCAGAGACAGGGACAGATACGCAGTATTTT. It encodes CAISAETGTDTQYF.

This CDR3 is CASSSTGGRRRAKNIQYF. CDR3 nucleotide sequence: TGTGCCAGCAGTTCGACAGGGGGCCGGAGGAGAGCCAAAAACATTCAGTACTTC. The chain joins TRBV7-9 to TRBJ2-4; 10 nucleotides line up with TRBD1. The CDR3 runs to 18 residues. V shed 6 bases and J 0 bases; nucleotides not matched to a gene: 11. Germline lookup yields CDR1 SEHNR and CDR2 FQNEAQ (reference sequence).

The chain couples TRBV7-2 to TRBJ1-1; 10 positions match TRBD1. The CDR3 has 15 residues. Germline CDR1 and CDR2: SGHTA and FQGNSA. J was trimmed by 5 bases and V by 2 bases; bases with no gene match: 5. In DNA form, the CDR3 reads TGTGCCAGCAGCTTATTAGGACAGGGGGTTACTGAAGCTTTCTTT. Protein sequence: CASSLLGQGVTEAFF.

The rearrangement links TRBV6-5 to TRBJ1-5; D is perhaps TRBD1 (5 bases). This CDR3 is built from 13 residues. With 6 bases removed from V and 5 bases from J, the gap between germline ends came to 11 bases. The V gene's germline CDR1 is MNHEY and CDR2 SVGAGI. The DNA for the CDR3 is TGTGCCAGCAGCCGACAGATAGATCAGCCCCAGCATTTT. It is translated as CASSRQIDQPQHF.

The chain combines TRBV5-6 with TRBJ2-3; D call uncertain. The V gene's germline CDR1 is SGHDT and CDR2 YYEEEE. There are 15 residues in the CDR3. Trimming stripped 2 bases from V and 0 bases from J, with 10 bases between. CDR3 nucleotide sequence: TGTGCCAGCAGCTTCTTCTCTCTTAGCACAGATACGCAGTATTTT. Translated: CASSFFSLSTDTQYF.

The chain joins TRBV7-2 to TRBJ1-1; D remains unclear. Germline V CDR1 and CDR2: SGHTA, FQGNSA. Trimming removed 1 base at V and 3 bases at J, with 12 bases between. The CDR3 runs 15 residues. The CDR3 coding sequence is TGTGCCAGCAGCTTAGTCGGAAGTCTGCACACTGAAGCTTTCTTT. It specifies CASSLVGSLHTEAFF. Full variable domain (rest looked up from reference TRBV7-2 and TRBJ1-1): GAGVSQSPSNKVTEKGKDVELRCDPISGHTALYWYRQSLGQGLEFLIYFQGNSAPDKSGLPSDRFSAERTGGSVSTLTIQRTQQEDSAVYLCASSLVGSLHTEAFFGQGTRLTVV.

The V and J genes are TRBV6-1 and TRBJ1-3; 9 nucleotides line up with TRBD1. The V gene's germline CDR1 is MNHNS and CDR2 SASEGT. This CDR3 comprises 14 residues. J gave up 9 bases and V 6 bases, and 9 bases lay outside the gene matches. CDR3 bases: TGTGCCAGCAGATCCGGGACAGGGCGTACCACCATATATTTT. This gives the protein CASRSGTGRTTIYF.

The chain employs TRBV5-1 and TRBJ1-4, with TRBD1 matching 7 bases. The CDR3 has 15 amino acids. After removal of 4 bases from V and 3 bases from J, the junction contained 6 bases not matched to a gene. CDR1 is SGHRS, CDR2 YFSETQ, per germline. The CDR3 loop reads CASSITGDANEKLFF. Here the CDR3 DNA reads TGCGCCAGCAGCATAACAGGGGATGCTAATGAAAAACTGTTTTTT. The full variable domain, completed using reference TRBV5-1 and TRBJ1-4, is KAGVTQTPRYLIKTRGQQVTLSCSPISGHRSVSWYQQTPGQGLQFLFEYFSETQRNKGNFPGRFSGRQFSNSRSEMNVSTLELGDSALYLCASSITGDANEKLFFGSGTQLSVL.

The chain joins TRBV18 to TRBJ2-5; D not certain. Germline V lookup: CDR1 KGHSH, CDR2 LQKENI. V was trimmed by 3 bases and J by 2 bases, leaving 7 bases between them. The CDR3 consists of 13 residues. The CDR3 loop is CASSPARQETQYF. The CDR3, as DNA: TGTGCCAGCTCACCCGCCAGACAAGAGACCCAGTACTTC. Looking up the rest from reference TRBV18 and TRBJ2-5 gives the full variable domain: NAGVMQNPRHLVRRRGQEARLRCSPMKGHSHVYWYRQLPEEGLKFMVYLQKENIIDESGMPKERFSAEFPKEGPSILRIQQVVRGDSAAYFCASSPARQETQYFGPGTRLLVL.

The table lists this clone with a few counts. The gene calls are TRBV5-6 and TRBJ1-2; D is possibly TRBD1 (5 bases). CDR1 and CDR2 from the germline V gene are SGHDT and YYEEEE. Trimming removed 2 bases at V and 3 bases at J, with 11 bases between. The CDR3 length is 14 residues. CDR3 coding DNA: TGTGCCAGCAGCTTCAGGCAGGGATACTATGGCTACACCTTC. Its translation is CASSFRQGYYGYTF.

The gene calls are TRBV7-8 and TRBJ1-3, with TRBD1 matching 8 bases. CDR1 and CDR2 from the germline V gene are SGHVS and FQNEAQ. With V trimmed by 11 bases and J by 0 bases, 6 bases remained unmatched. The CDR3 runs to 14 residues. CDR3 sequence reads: CASGTGGSGNTIYF. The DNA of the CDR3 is TGTGCCTCCGGGACAGGAGGCTCTGGAAACACCATATATTTT.

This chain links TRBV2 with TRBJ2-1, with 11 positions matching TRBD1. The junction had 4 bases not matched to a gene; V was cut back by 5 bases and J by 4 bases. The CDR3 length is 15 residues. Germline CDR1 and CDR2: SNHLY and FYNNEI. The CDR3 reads CASSWTGGAYNEQFF. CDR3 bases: TGTGCCAGCAGTTGGACAGGGGGCGCTTACAATGAGCAGTTCTTC. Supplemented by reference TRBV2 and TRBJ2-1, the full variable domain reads EPEVTQTPSHQVTQMGQEVILRCVPISNHLYFYWYRQILGQKVEFLVSFYNNEISEKSEIFDDQFSVERPDGSNFTLKIRSTKLEDSAMYFCASSWTGGAYNEQFFGPGTRLTVL.

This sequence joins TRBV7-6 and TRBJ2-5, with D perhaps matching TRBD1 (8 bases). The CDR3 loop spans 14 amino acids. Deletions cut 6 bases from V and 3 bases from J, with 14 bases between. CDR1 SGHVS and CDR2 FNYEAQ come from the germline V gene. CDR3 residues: CASSPQGGKETQYF. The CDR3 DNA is TGTGCCAGCAGTCCACAGGGGGGGAAAGAGACCCAGTACTTC.

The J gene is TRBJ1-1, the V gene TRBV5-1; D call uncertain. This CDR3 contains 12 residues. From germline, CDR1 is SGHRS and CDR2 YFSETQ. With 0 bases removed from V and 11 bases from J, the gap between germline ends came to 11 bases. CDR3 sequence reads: CASSLEVGRAFF. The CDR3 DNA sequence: TGCGCCAGCAGCTTGGAAGTCGGAAGGGCTTTCTTT.

The CDR3 region has the DNA TGTGCCATCAGTGAGCAGGGGGTGGCTGAAGCTTTCTTT. Translation: CAISEQGVAEAFF. The chain is built from TRBV10-3 and TRBJ1-1, with 7 bases lining up with TRBD1. The V and J ends lost 2 bases and 6 bases, in that order; junction bases with no gene match: 3. The CDR3 loop spans 13 amino acids. Germline values: CDR1 ENHRY, CDR2 SYGVKD.

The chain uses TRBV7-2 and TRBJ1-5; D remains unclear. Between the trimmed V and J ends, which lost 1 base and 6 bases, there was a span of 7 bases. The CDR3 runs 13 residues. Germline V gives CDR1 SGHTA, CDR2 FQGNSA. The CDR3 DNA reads TGTGCCAGCAGCTTAGAGAGGGCTCAGCCCCAGCATTTT. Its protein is CASSLERAQPQHF.

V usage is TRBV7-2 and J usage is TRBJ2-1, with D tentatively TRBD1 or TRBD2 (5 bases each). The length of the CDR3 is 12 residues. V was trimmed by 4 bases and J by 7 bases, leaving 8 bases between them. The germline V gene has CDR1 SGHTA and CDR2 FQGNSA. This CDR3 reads CASSWDQNEQFF. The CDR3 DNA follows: TGTGCCAGCAGCTGGGACCAAAATGAGCAGTTCTTC.

DNA of the CDR3: TGTGCCAGCTCACCAGAGGGACTGCAAAATCAGCCCCAGCATTTT. It codes for CASSPEGLQNQPQHF. The rearrangement joins TRBV18 to TRBJ1-5; a weak D match, TRBD1 (5 bases). Trimming left V 2 bases short and J 4 bases short, with 12 bases between. Germline V lookup: CDR1 KGHSH, CDR2 LQKENI. The CDR3 sequence is 15 residues long.

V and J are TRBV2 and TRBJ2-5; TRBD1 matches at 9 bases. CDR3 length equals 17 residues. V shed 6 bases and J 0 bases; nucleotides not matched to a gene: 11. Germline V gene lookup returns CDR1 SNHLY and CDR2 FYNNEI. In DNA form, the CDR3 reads TGTGCCAGCAGGTCAACAGGGGGCCCGATTTACCAAGAGACCCAGTACTTC. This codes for CASRSTGGPIYQETQYF.

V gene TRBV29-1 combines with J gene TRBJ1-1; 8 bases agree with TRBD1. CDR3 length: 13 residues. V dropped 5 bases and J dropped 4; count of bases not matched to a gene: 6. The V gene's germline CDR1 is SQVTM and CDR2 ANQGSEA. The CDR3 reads CSVTTGGGTEAFF. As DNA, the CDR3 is TGCAGCGTTACCACAGGGGGAGGCACTGAAGCTTTCTTT. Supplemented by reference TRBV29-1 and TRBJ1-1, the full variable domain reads SAVISQKPSRDICQRGTSLTIQCQVDSQVTMMFWYRQQPGQSLTLIATANQGSEATYESGFVIDKFPISRPNLTFSTLTVSNMSPEDSSIYLCSVTTGGGTEAFFGQGTRLTVV.

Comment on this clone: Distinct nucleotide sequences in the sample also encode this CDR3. CDR3 in amino acids: CASSLQETQYF. The CDR3 DNA sequence: TGCGCCAGCAGCTTGCAAGAGACCCAGTACTTC. The genes are TRBV5-1 and TRBJ2-5; D is uncertain. The CDR3 contains 11 residues. V was shortened by 1 base and J by 2 bases, with 0 bases between the two germline ends. Per germline, CDR1 SGHRS and CDR2 YFSETQ.

In DNA, the CDR3 is TGTGCCAGCAGTTACGCATCCGGGACAGGGCCCTACGAGCAGTACTTC. This sequence encodes CASSYASGTGPYEQYF. The genes are TRBV27 and TRBJ2-7; 9 bases fit TRBD1. In germline, CDR1 is MNHEY, CDR2 SMNVEV (reference sequence). This CDR3 has 16 amino acids. J was trimmed by 2 bases and V by 4 bases; bases with no gene match: 9.

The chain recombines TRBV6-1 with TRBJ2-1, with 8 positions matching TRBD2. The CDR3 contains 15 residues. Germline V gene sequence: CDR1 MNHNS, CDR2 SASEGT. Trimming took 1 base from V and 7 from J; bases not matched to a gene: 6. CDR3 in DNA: TGTGCCAGCAGTGAAGTCACGGGGGGGCAGAATGAGCAGTTCTTC. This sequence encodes CASSEVTGGQNEQFF.